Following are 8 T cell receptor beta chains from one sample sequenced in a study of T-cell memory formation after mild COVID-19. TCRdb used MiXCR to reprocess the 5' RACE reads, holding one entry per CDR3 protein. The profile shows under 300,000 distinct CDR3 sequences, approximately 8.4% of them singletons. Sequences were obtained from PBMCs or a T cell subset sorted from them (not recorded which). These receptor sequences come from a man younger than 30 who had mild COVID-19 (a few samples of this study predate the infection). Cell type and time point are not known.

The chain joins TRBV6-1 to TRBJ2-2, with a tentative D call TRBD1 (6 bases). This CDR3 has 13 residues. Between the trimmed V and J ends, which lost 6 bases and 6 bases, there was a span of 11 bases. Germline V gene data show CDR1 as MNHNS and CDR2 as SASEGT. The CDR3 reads CASRYRVPGELFF. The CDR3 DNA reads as TGTGCCAGCAGGTACAGGGTACCCGGGGAGCTGTTTTTT.

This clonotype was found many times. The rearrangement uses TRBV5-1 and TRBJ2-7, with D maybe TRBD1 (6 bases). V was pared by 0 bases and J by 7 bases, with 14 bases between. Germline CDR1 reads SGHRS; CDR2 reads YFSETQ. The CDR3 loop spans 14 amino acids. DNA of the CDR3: TGCGCCAGCAGCTTGGCCGAGCAGGGGTGGGAGCAGTACTTC. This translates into CASSLAEQGWEQYF.

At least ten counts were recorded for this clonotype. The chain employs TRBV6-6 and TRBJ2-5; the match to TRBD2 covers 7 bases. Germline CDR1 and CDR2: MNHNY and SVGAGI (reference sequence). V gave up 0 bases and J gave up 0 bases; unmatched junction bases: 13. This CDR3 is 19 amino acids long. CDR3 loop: CASSYSLLGEGQYQETQYF. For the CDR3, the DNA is TGTGCCAGCAGTTACTCGCTTCTCGGGGAGGGGCAATACCAAGAGACCCAGTACTTC.

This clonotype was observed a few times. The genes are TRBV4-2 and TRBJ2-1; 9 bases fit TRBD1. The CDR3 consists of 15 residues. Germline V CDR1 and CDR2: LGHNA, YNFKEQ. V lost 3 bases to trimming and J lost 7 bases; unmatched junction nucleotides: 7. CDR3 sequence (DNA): TGTGCCAGCAGCCAGGGGGACAGGGAAGGGAATGAGCAGTTCTTC. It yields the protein CASSQGDREGNEQFF.

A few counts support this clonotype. CDR3 nucleotides: TGCGCCAGCCCCCCACCGGGACAGGGGAAAGAGACCCAGTACTTC. It specifies CASPPPGQGKETQYF. The chain recombines TRBV23-1 with TRBJ2-5, with 10 bases fitting TRBD1. TRBV23-1 carries the ORF label, with uncertain function. The CDR3 covers 15 residues. V lost 8 bases, J lost 3 bases, and 9 bases stayed unmatched.

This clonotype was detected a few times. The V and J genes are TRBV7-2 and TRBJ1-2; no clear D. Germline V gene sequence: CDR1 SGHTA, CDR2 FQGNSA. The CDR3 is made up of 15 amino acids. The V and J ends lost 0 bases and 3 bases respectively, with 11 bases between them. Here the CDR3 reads CASSLASGQDYGYTF. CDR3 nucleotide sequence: TGTGCCAGCAGCTTAGCGTCGGGCCAGGACTATGGCTACACCTTC.

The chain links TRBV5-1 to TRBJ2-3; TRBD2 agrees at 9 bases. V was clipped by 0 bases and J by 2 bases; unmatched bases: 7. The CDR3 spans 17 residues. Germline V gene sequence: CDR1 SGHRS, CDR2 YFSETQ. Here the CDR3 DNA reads TGCGCCAGCAGCTTGGCCCCCCTAGCGGGGCTCACAGATACGCAGTATTTT. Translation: CASSLAPLAGLTDTQYF.

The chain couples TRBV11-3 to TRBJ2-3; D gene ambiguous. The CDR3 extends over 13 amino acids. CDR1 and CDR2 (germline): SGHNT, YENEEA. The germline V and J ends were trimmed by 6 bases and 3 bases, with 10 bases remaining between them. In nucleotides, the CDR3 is TGTGCCAGCAGATTACTCCCAACAGATACGCAGTATTTT. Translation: CASRLLPTDTQYF.